The rows below give T cell receptor beta chains drawn from one sample of a study of blood T cells in healthy people across ages. Each CDR3 protein is one row after TCRdb ran MiXCR on the 5' RACE reads. The sample records 600,000 or so distinct CDR3 sequences, about 30% being singletons. Sample: blood. The receptors here all came from a woman older than 75 in good health. Both conserved end residues are part of each CDR3. The order of the fields is CDR3 length, D gene, J gene, clone size, V gene, CDR3 DNA, CDR3 protein. A D gene is named only where the DNA matches it firmly. The size field is filled for only some rows; it gives once, few, many or a size class.

CDR3 length: 16; D gene: TRBD1; J gene: TRBJ2-7; clone size: NA; V gene: TRBV7-9; CDR3 DNA: TGTGCCAGCAGCGTGGGACAGGGAAACCGGCGCAACGAGCAGTACTTC; CDR3 protein: CASSVGQGNRRNEQYF
CDR3 length: 12; D gene: TRBD1; J gene: TRBJ1-1; clone size: few; V gene: TRBV30; CDR3 DNA: TGTGCCTGGAGTCAGGGGGCAGGGAAAGCTTTCTTT; CDR3 protein: CAWSQGAGKAFF
CDR3 length: 13; D gene: TRBD1; J gene: TRBJ1-1; clone size: NA; V gene: TRBV6-5; CDR3 DNA: TGTGCCAGCAGTAGGACAGGCGCCACTGAAGCTTTCTTT; CDR3 protein: CASSRTGATEAFF
CDR3 length: 13; D gene: NA; J gene: TRBJ2-7; clone size: many; V gene: TRBV30; CDR3 DNA: TGTGCCTGGAGTGATGGGGCGAGCTACGAGCAGTACTTC; CDR3 protein: CAWSDGASYEQYF
CDR3 length: 13; D gene: NA; J gene: TRBJ1-2; clone size: NA; V gene: TRBV14; CDR3 DNA: TGTGCCAGCAGCCAAGTAAGACGGGGTGGCTACACCTTC; CDR3 protein: CASSQVRRGGYTF
CDR3 length: 16; D gene: TRBD2; J gene: TRBJ2-5; clone size: many; V gene: TRBV4-1; CDR3 DNA: TGCGCCAGCAGCCAAACTAGCGGGGGATCCAAAGAGACCCAGTACTTC; CDR3 protein: CASSQTSGGSKETQYF
CDR3 length: 13; D gene: NA; J gene: TRBJ2-3; clone size: many; V gene: TRBV12-3/TRBV12-4; CDR3 DNA: TGTGCCAGCAGTTTAAGTCGGGGGGATACGCAGTATTTT; CDR3 protein: CASSLSRGDTQYF
CDR3 length: 15; D gene: TRBD2; J gene: TRBJ2-3; clone size: many; V gene: TRBV5-1; CDR3 DNA: TGCGCCAGCAGCTTGGACGGGGGGGCCAAAGATACGCAGTATTTT; CDR3 protein: CASSLDGGAKDTQYF
CDR3 length: 17; D gene: NA; J gene: TRBJ1-1; clone size: NA; V gene: TRBV4-1; CDR3 DNA: TGCGCCAGCAGCCAAGATGGAACAGCCTCTATGAACACTGAAGCTTTCTTT; CDR3 protein: CASSQDGTASMNTEAFF
CDR3 length: 16; D gene: TRBD1; J gene: TRBJ1-5; clone size: few; V gene: TRBV6-2/TRBV6-3; CDR3 DNA: TGTGCCAGCAGTCCGCCGACGGGACAGGGCAATCAGCCCCAGCATTTT; CDR3 protein: CASSPPTGQGNQPQHF